The 18 T cell receptor beta chains below were found in one sample sequenced in a study of CD8 T cells in ankylosing spondylitis. TCRdb fed the 5' RACE reads into MiXCR, producing one record per CDR3 protein. Here the sample spans 150,000 to 200,000 distinct CDR3 sequences, approximately 20% being singletons. Sequenced input: blood, either unsorted or a sorted T cell fraction (not recorded which). These TCRs come from a male donor with ankylosing spondylitis or in good health (not recorded which).

This clonotype has just a few counts. The gene calls are TRBV7-8 and TRBJ2-2, with D maybe TRBD2 (6 bases). The length of the CDR3 is 14 residues. Trimming cost V 5 bases and J 6 bases, with 13 bases left between them. Germline loops: CDR1 SGHVS, CDR2 FQNEAQ. CDR3 residues: CASSPLARPGELFF. The CDR3 nucleotides read TGTGCCAGCAGCCCCCTAGCGAGGCCCGGGGAGCTGTTTTTT.

This clonotype was seen repeatedly, ten times or more. The J gene is TRBJ2-7, the V gene TRBV15; 11 bases agree with TRBD1. CDR1 is LNHNV and CDR2 is YYDKDF in the germline V gene (reference sequence). The junction had 3 bases not matched to a gene; V was cut back by 5 bases and J by 3 bases. CDR3 length: 14 residues. The CDR3 reads CATSGDRGGYEQYF. CDR3 sequence (DNA): TGTGCCACCAGCGGGGACAGGGGGGGCTACGAGCAGTACTTC.

The V and J genes are TRBV6-4 and TRBJ1-1, with D possibly matching TRBD1 (6 bases). The germline gives CDR1 MRHNA, CDR2 SNTAGT. The CDR3 runs to 13 residues. V lost 3 bases and J lost 4, with 9 bases in between. The CDR3 loop is CASSEGGGTEAFF. For the CDR3, the DNA is TGTGCCAGCAGTGAAGGAGGGGGCACTGAAGCTTTCTTT.

Only a few counts were recorded for this clonotype. The rearrangement links TRBV20-1 to TRBJ2-7; possibly TRBD1 or TRBD2 for D (5 bases each). Looked up from germline, CDR1 is DFQATT and CDR2 is SNEGSKA (reference sequence). V gave up 6 bases and J gave up 6 bases, with 15 bases separating them. This CDR3 is built from 12 residues. The DNA of the CDR3 is TGCAGTGCGCGATTCGGGACCGGCGAGCAGTACTTC. It yields the protein CSARFGTGEQYF.

The chain carries TRBV7-6 and TRBJ2-3, with 11 bases matching TRBD2. Germline V gene sequence: CDR1 SGHVS, CDR2 FNYEAQ. The CDR3 length is 17 residues. With 1 base clipped from V and 4 bases from J, the junction kept 7 bases outside the gene matches. The CDR3, as DNA: TGTGCCAGCAGCTTAGTGGGACTAGCGGAGGTCGCAGATACGCAGTATTTT. Encoded protein: CASSLVGLAEVADTQYF.

The sample holds many counts of this clonotype. The chain is built from TRBV10-3 and TRBJ2-2, with 9 bases identical to TRBD2. The CDR3 covers 16 residues. Germline V gene lookup returns CDR1 ENHRY and CDR2 SYGVKD. V was pared by 2 bases and J by 2 bases, with 3 bases of the junction left unmatched. The CDR3 nucleotides read TGTGCCATCAGTGAGAGACTAGCGGCCAACACCGGGGAGCTGTTTTTT. Translating it yields CAISERLAANTGELFF.

This clonotype was recorded at least ten times. The rearrangement links TRBV5-1 to TRBJ1-1; the D is unclear. The CDR3 totals 15 residues. Germline CDR1 reads SGHRS; CDR2 reads YFSETQ. V was pared by 1 base and J by 1 base, with 11 bases between. CDR3 loop: CASSLSGKGNTEAFF. Written as DNA, the CDR3 is TGCGCCAGCAGCTTGAGCGGGAAAGGGAACACTGAAGCTTTCTTT. Drawing the rest from reference TRBV5-1 and TRBJ1-1, the complete variable domain is KAGVTQTPRYLIKTRGQQVTLSCSPISGHRSVSWYQQTPGQGLQFLFEYFSETQRNKGNFPGRFSGRQFSNSRSEMNVSTLELGDSALYLCASSLSGKGNTEAFFGQGTRLTVV.

This chain connects TRBV12-5 to TRBJ1-1; D uncertain. Germline lookup yields CDR1 LGHNT and CDR2 FRNRAP. The CDR3 runs to 14 residues. Trimming cost V 7 bases and J 1 base, with 13 bases left between them. The CDR3 is CASATGTANTEAFF. The CDR3 nucleotides read TGTGCTAGTGCTACGGGTACTGCGAACACTGAAGCTTTCTTT.

This clonotype was recorded a few times. V gene TRBV7-2 combines with J gene TRBJ2-3; TRBD2 matches at 8 bases. CDR1 and CDR2 from the germline V gene are SGHTA and FQGNSA. Trimming took 5 bases from V and 2 from J; bases not matched to a gene: 9. This CDR3 is 16 amino acids long. The CDR3 DNA sequence: TGTGCCAGCAGCCCCCGCGCGACTAGCGCCACAGATACGCAGTATTTT. Its protein is CASSPRATSATDTQYF.

V is TRBV20-1 and J is TRBJ2-5, with D possibly matching TRBD1 (5 bases). V dropped 1 base and J dropped 1 base, with 10 bases sitting between them. CDR3 length: 14 amino acids. CDR1 is DFQATT and CDR2 is SNEGSKA in the germline V gene (reference sequence). The CDR3 loop is CSARVSRAQETQYF. CDR3 nucleotides: TGCAGTGCTAGAGTCAGCAGGGCCCAAGAGACCCAGTACTTC.

The J gene is TRBJ1-1, the V gene TRBV28; TRBD1 aligns across 7 bases. V shed 11 bases, J shed 0 bases, and the junction held 6 bases outside the gene matches. The CDR3 has 13 residues. Germline V gene lookup returns CDR1 MDHEN and CDR2 SYDVKM. DNA for the CDR3: TGTGCCGCCGGAGGGGGCTTGAACACTGAAGCTTTCTTT. Translating it yields CAAGGGLNTEAFF.

The chain joins TRBV12-3 or TRBV12-4 to TRBJ1-5; D remains ambiguous. Trimming removed 5 bases from V and 3 bases from J, with 17 bases in between. This CDR3 has 16 amino acids. The CDR3 loop is CASSLRLSSDNQPQHF. The CDR3, as DNA: TGTGCCAGCAGTCTAAGACTGAGTTCCGACAATCAGCCCCAGCATTTT.

There are a few counts of this clonotype. The chain joins TRBV20-1 to TRBJ2-5, with D perhaps TRBD2 (5 bases). The CDR3 consists of 12 residues. Germline assignment: CDR1 DFQATT and CDR2 SNEGSKA (reference sequence). Trimming stripped 1 base from V and 6 bases from J, with 9 bases between. This CDR3 reads CSARGGSKTQYF. CDR3 DNA: TGCAGTGCTAGAGGAGGGAGCAAGACCCAGTACTTC.

This rearrangement joins TRBV27 to TRBJ1-4; 7 bases match TRBD1. The CDR3 covers 12 residues. The J segment lost 11 bases and the V segment lost 8 bases, leaving 8 bases of the junction unmatched. CDR1 MNHEY and CDR2 SMNVEV come from the germline V gene (reference sequence). The CDR3 sequence is CASRFLQGKLFF. CDR3 bases: TGTGCCAGCCGATTCCTACAGGGGAAACTGTTTTTT. The complete variable domain, with remaining parts taken from reference TRBV27 and TRBJ1-4, reads EAQVTQNPRYLITVTGKKLTVTCSQNMNHEYMSWYRQDPGLGLRQIYYSMNVEVTDKGDVPEGYKVSRKEKRNFPLILESPSPNQTSLYFCASRFLQGKLFFGSGTQLSVL.

The chain couples TRBV11-2 to TRBJ2-1; perhaps D is TRBD1 or TRBD2 (7 bases each). The germline gives CDR1 SGHAT, CDR2 FQNNGV. The CDR3 loop spans 18 amino acids. Trimming shortened V by 1 base and J by 12 bases, and 28 bases separated the two germline ends. CDR3 amino acids: CASSLVSGGASGGGVQFF. For the CDR3, the DNA is TGTGCCAGCAGCTTAGTTTCAGGTGGGGCTAGCGGAGGGGGCGTGCAGTTCTTC.

This clonotype was seen at least ten times. The genes are TRBV19 and TRBJ2-2, with D unclear. This CDR3 is built from 16 residues. Germline lookup yields CDR1 LNHDA and CDR2 SQIVND (reference sequence). Trimming left V 6 bases short and J 4 bases short, with 18 bases between. CDR3 sequence: CASSSGENLLTGELFF. Here the CDR3 DNA reads TGTGCCAGTAGCTCAGGAGAGAATCTACTCACCGGGGAGCTGTTTTTT.

This clonotype showed up just a few times. V usage is TRBV10-3 and J usage is TRBJ2-6; 7 positions match TRBD1. Germline CDR1 reads ENHRY; CDR2 reads SYGVKD. The J segment lost 0 bases and the V segment lost 6 bases, leaving 11 bases of the junction unmatched. CDR3 size: 18 residues. CDR3: CAIRTSQGSPSGANVLTF. In DNA form, the CDR3 reads TGTGCCATCAGAACTTCACAGGGGAGTCCCTCTGGGGCCAACGTCCTGACTTTC.

This chain connects TRBV6-5 to TRBJ2-2, with D uncertain. Trimming removed 2 bases at V and 3 bases at J, with 4 bases between. The CDR3 is made up of 13 amino acids. Germline V CDR1 and CDR2: MNHEY, SVGAGI. CDR3: CASSYRYTGELFF. The CDR3 region has the DNA TGTGCCAGCAGTTACCGGTACACCGGGGAGCTGTTTTTT.